The next 19 T cell receptor beta chains were all read from a single sample in a study of blood T cell repertoires in COVID-19. The data were produced by immunoSEQ multiplex PCR, yet TCRdb's version contains in-frame clones alone and is incomplete. Of around 300,000 clones in the sample, 75% to 90% were seen once. Input material: peripheral blood. The receptors derive from a woman aged 25-40 years with COVID-19, enrolled during active disease.

This chain links TRBV5-1 with TRBJ2-2; D may be TRBD2 (6 bases). This CDR3 has 15 residues. The germline CDR1 and CDR2 sequences are SGHRS and YFSETQ. Trimming cost V 4 bases and J 7 bases, with 17 bases left between them. In nucleotides, the CDR3 is TGCGCCAGCAGCCCCCCGGGGAGGACTAACGGGGAGCTGTTTTTT. This translates into CASSPPGRTNGELFF.

CDR3 sequence (DNA): TGTGCCAGCAACGGCCCTAGCGGGGCCACAGATACGCAGTATTTT. It codes for CASNGPSGATDTQYF. This chain uses TRBV28 with TRBJ2-3, with TRBD2 matching 9 bases. In germline, CDR1 is MDHEN, CDR2 SYDVKM. The CDR3 sequence is 15 residues long. J was trimmed by 2 bases and V by 7 bases; bases with no gene match: 7.

V is TRBV2 and J is TRBJ2-3, with D possibly TRBD2 on 7 matching bases. Trimming left V 7 bases short and J 4 bases short, with 18 bases between. The CDR3 has 15 amino acids. The germline gives CDR1 SNHLY, CDR2 FYNNEI. This CDR3 reads CASTRTQGRADTQYF. The CDR3 DNA reads TGTGCCAGCACTAGAACCCAGGGGAGGGCAGATACGCAGTATTTT.

V usage is TRBV18 and J usage is TRBJ1-1; possibly TRBD1 for D (6 bases). V dropped 3 bases and J dropped 3 bases, with 17 bases sitting between them. The germline V gene encodes CDR1 KGHSH and CDR2 LQKENI. This CDR3 spans 16 amino acids. CDR3: CASSPGAHGGDTEAFF. The DNA for the CDR3 is TGTGCCAGCTCACCGGGGGCACACGGGGGGGACACTGAAGCTTTCTTT.

V is TRBV30 and J is TRBJ1-3; 7 bases are shared with TRBD1. Germline CDR1 is GTSNPN and CDR2 is SVGIG (reference sequence). The length of the CDR3 is 15 residues. V was clipped by 0 bases and J by 1 base; unmatched bases: 3. CDR3: CAWSVGTASGNTIYF. The CDR3 DNA reads TGTGCCTGGAGTGTGGGGACAGCTTCTGGAAACACCATATATTTT.

This chain connects TRBV30 to TRBJ2-1, with a tentative D call TRBD2 (5 bases). Germline V gene lookup returns CDR1 GTSNPN and CDR2 SVGIG (reference sequence). V was pared by 0 bases and J by 7 bases, with 16 bases between. The CDR3 is 15 amino acids. CDR3 in amino acids: CAWSVGRGLGNEQFF. The CDR3 nucleotides read TGTGCCTGGAGTGTAGGTCGGGGTTTGGGAAATGAGCAGTTCTTC.

V usage is TRBV12-3 or TRBV12-4 and J usage is TRBJ1-2, with 7 bases that match TRBD1. Trimming took 7 bases from V and 5 from J; bases not matched to a gene: 7. The CDR3 is 13 residues long. The CDR3 DNA sequence: TGTGCCAGCAATCCACAGGGGCTATATGGCTACACCTTC. Its translation: CASNPQGLYGYTF.

The genes are TRBV5-1 and TRBJ1-2; D not resolved. Germline V lookup: CDR1 SGHRS, CDR2 YFSETQ. The CDR3 sequence is 12 residues long. Trimming removed 3 bases from V and 1 base from J, with 4 bases in between. CDR3 sequence reads: CASSSDNYGYTF. Written as DNA, the CDR3 is TGCGCCAGCAGCTCAGATAACTATGGCTACACCTTC. Combining the CDR3 with reference TRBV5-1 and TRBJ1-2 gives the whole variable domain KAGVTQTPRYLIKTRGQQVTLSCSPISGHRSVSWYQQTPGQGLQFLFEYFSETQRNKGNFPGRFSGRQFSNSRSEMNVSTLELGDSALYLCASSSDNYGYTFGSGTRLTVV.

This clone was recorded only once. The chain combines TRBV5-5 with TRBJ1-2, with 10 bases identical to TRBD1. The CDR3 runs 18 residues. Trimming removed 0 bases from V and 8 bases from J; junction bases left unmatched: 16. The germline V gene encodes CDR1 SGHKS and CDR2 YYEKEE (reference sequence). The CDR3 DNA reads TGTGCCAGCAGCTTGGCTCCGGGACAGGGGTCCACCGGCAAGGGCTACACCTTC. Translating it yields CASSLAPGQGSTGKGYTF.

The chain joins TRBV6-6 to TRBJ1-5; D is perhaps TRBD1 (6 bases). Deletions cut 5 bases from V and 6 bases from J, with 20 bases between. In germline, CDR1 is MNHNY, CDR2 SVGAGI (reference sequence). The length of the CDR3 is 16 residues. This CDR3 is CASSPYQGSPSQPQHF. The DNA of the CDR3 is TGTGCCAGCAGTCCATACCAGGGGTCTCCTAGTCAGCCCCAGCATTTT.

The chain carries TRBV28 and TRBJ1-1; the match to TRBD1 covers 7 bases. The CDR3 spans 17 residues. From germline, CDR1 is MDHEN and CDR2 SYDVKM. The V and J ends lost 6 bases and 7 bases, in that order; junction bases with no gene match: 20. The CDR3 region is CASSSTQKYGTDIEAFF. The CDR3 coding sequence is TGTGCCAGCAGCTCTACCCAAAAGTACGGGACAGACATTGAAGCTTTCTTT.

For the CDR3, the DNA is TGTGCCAGCAGTTGGGGGCCGGGACAGGGGTACGAGCAGTACTTC. This sequence encodes CASSWGPGQGYEQYF. The V gene is TRBV27, the J gene TRBJ2-7; 10 bases fit TRBD1. Germline assignment: CDR1 MNHEY and CDR2 SMNVEV (reference sequence). With V trimmed by 4 bases and J by 4 bases, 7 bases remained unmatched. The CDR3 has 15 amino acids.

This sequence joins TRBV15 and TRBJ2-3; weak D call: TRBD2 (6 bases). V dropped 5 bases and J dropped 3 bases, with 15 bases sitting between them. Germline values: CDR1 LNHNV, CDR2 YYDKDF (reference sequence). This CDR3 is 15 amino acids long. The CDR3 sequence is CATSGTRTETDTQYF. CDR3 sequence (DNA): TGTGCCACCAGCGGGACTCGGACCGAGACAGATACGCAGTATTTT.

The J gene is TRBJ1-5, the V gene TRBV7-2, with 7 nucleotides matching TRBD1. The V gene's germline CDR1 is SGHTA and CDR2 FQGNSA. The CDR3 runs to 16 residues. V lost 1 base and J lost 3; bases outside the gene matches: 6. CDR3 DNA sequence: TGTGCCAGCAGCTTAGATAGAGGGGGCAACAATCAGCCCCAGCATTTT. This sequence encodes CASSLDRGGNNQPQHF.

The sample holds one count of this clone. For the CDR3, the DNA is TGTGCCAGCAGCTTAGATCGACAGGGGGCCTACGAGCAGTACTTC. Amino acid sequence: CASSLDRQGAYEQYF. The rearrangement joins TRBV7-9 to TRBJ2-7; 9 positions match TRBD1. V was clipped by 1 base and J by 2 bases; unmatched bases: 3. The CDR3 has 15 amino acids. Germline CDR1 is SEHNR and CDR2 is FQNEAQ (reference sequence).

This clone was counted once. The chain uses TRBV10-1 and TRBJ2-7, with 10 bases identical to TRBD1. V lost 3 bases, J lost 5 bases, and 7 bases stayed unmatched. Germline CDR1 is WNHNN and CDR2 is SYGVQD (reference sequence). The CDR3 length is 15 residues. CDR3 loop: CASSEGGQGNNEQYF. DNA of the CDR3: TGCGCCAGCAGTGAAGGGGGACAGGGGAACAACGAGCAGTACTTC.

V is TRBV28 and J is TRBJ1-4; no clear D. Deletions cut 6 bases from V and 7 bases from J, with 15 bases between. The V gene's germline CDR1 is MDHEN and CDR2 SYDVKM. The length of the CDR3 is 14 residues. CDR3 nucleotides: TGTGCCAGCAGCCTTATCCCGTATCGTGAAAAACTGTTTTTT. It yields the protein CASSLIPYREKLFF.

This chain uses TRBV10-1 with TRBJ2-7, with unresolved D. The V end lost 3 bases, the J end lost 0 bases, and 3 bases lay between the germline ends. The CDR3 length is 12 residues. From germline, CDR1 is WNHNN and CDR2 SYGVQD (reference sequence). CDR3 region: CASSDNSYEQYF. In nucleotides, the CDR3 is TGCGCCAGCAGTGACAACTCCTACGAGCAGTACTTC.

CDR3 nucleotide sequence: TGTGCCAGCAGCCAAGTTTTGAGTATGAACACTGAAGCTTTCTTT. Translated: CASSQVLSMNTEAFF. This chain links TRBV3-1 (or the pseudogene TRBV3-2) with TRBJ1-1; no definite D call. V gave up 1 base and J gave up 0 bases, with 9 bases separating them. There are 15 residues in the CDR3. Germline V gene lookup returns CDR1 LGHDT and CDR2 YNNKEL (reference sequence).